The 19 T cell receptor beta chains below were found in one sample sequenced in a study of T cells after somatic rescue of genetic block. Data came from immunoSEQ multiplex PCR; TCRdb stores just in-frame clones and leaves some out. The data show 70,000 or so clones, about 90% seen once. Sequencing input: peripheral blood mononuclear cells (PBMCs). All receptors come from a man between 40 and 49 years old.

V and J are TRBV2 and TRBJ1-3; 7 nucleotides match TRBD1. With V trimmed by 2 bases and J by 11 bases, 15 bases remained unmatched. Per the germline V gene, CDR1 is SNHLY and CDR2 is FYNNEI. This CDR3 comprises 16 residues. In DNA form, the CDR3 reads TGTGCCAGCAGTGAAAGGGCGCCCCGACAGGGTTCGGCCATATATTTT. Residues: CASSERAPRQGSAIYF.

The J gene is TRBJ2-6, the V gene TRBV9; tentative D call: TRBD2 (5 bases). The V gene's germline CDR1 is SGDLS and CDR2 YYNGEE. V was trimmed by 4 bases and J by 0 bases, leaving 14 bases between them. There are 17 residues in the CDR3. CDR3 sequence: CASSPPWAGSGANVLTF. The CDR3 coding sequence is TGTGCCAGCAGCCCCCCGTGGGCGGGCTCTGGGGCCAACGTCCTGACTTTC. The full variable domain, in which reference TRBV9 and TRBJ2-6 provide the parts outside the CDR3, is DSGVTQTPKHLITATGQRVTLRCSPRSGDLSVYWYQQSLDQGLQFLIQYYNGEERAKGNILERFSAQQFPDLHSELNLSSLELGDSALYFCASSPPWAGSGANVLTFGAGSRLTVL.

This clone has just a few counts. V is TRBV25-1 and J is TRBJ2-7; 9 bases align to TRBD2. This CDR3 is built from 17 residues. Per the germline V gene, CDR1 is MGHDK and CDR2 is SYGVNS. J lost 0 bases, V lost 10 bases, and 16 bases had no gene match. This chain's CDR3 is CAISTSGGARSSYEQYF. The CDR3 DNA reads as TGTGCCATTTCGACTAGCGGTGGGGCTAGATCCTCCTACGAGCAGTACTTC.

This clone turned up a few times. The chain has TRBV7-2 and TRBJ2-1, with 7 nucleotides matching TRBD1. CDR1 SGHTA and CDR2 FQGNSA come from the germline V gene. CDR3 length: 15 amino acids. J was trimmed by 7 bases and V by 8 bases; bases with no gene match: 14. In nucleotides, the CDR3 is TGTGCCAGCGGGACAGCGACCGGGACGGGGAATGAGCAGTTCTTC. Encoded protein: CASGTATGTGNEQFF. Together with reference TRBV7-2 and TRBJ2-1, the CDR3 gives the full variable domain: GAGVSQSPSNKVTEKGKDVELRCDPISGHTALYWYRQSLGQGLEFLIYFQGNSAPDKSGLPSDRFSAERTGGSVSTLTIQRTQQEDSAVYLCASGTATGTGNEQFFGPGTRLTVL.

This clone occurred a few times. The rearrangement uses TRBV28 and TRBJ2-7; 8 positions match TRBD1. From germline, CDR1 is MDHEN and CDR2 SYDVKM. The V gene end was trimmed by 8 bases and the J gene end by 1 base; junction bases not matched to a gene: 10. The CDR3 contains 15 residues. DNA for the CDR3: TGTGCCAGCTGCCGCCCGGACAGGGTTTCCTACGAGCAGTACTTC. Protein sequence: CASCRPDRVSYEQYF.

This chain connects TRBV28 to TRBJ1-1, with D unresolved. Germline values: CDR1 MDHEN, CDR2 SYDVKM. The CDR3 is made up of 12 amino acids. V lost 2 bases to trimming and J lost 3 bases, with 4 bases between them. The CDR3 coding sequence is TGTGCCAGCAGTTTACAGTACACTGAAGCTTTCTTT. Encoded protein: CASSLQYTEAFF.

The CDR3 region is CASSQAGVSYNEQFF. DNA of the CDR3: TGCGCCAGCAGCCAAGCCGGGGTATCCTACAATGAGCAGTTCTTC. The chain employs TRBV4-1 and TRBJ2-1; tentatively, D is TRBD2 (5 bases). The CDR3 is made up of 15 amino acids. From germline, CDR1 is MGHRA and CDR2 YSYEKL. V dropped 1 base and J dropped 1 base, with 8 bases sitting between them.

This chain uses TRBV29-1 with TRBJ2-1, with 8 bases fitting TRBD1. This CDR3 is 14 amino acids long. Germline values: CDR1 SQVTM, CDR2 ANQGSEA. V gave up 2 bases and J gave up 7 bases; unmatched junction bases: 7. CDR3 in DNA: TGCAGCGTTGAATCTGGACAGGGACCTAATGAGCAGTTCTTC. This codes for CSVESGQGPNEQFF.

This sequence joins TRBV5-1 and TRBJ2-3; D uncertain. The CDR3 totals 13 residues. Germline V gives CDR1 SGHRS, CDR2 YFSETQ. Trimming took 4 bases from V and 6 from J, leaving 12 bases between them. CDR3 bases: TGCGCCAGCAGCGCCTCCACCTCGGATACGCAGTATTTT. This codes for CASSASTSDTQYF. The full variable domain, rest sourced from reference TRBV5-1 and TRBJ2-3, is KAGVTQTPRYLIKTRGQQVTLSCSPISGHRSVSWYQQTPGQGLQFLFEYFSETQRNKGNFPGRFSGRQFSNSRSEMNVSTLELGDSALYLCASSASTSDTQYFGPGTRLTVL.

This chain links TRBV6-5 with TRBJ2-7; D unclear. The CDR3 spans 13 residues. Trimming removed 3 bases from V and 4 bases from J, with 10 bases in between. The V gene's germline CDR1 is MNHEY and CDR2 SVGAGI. The CDR3, as DNA: TGTGCCAGCAGTTATGTCAGCAATTACGAGCAGTACTTC. It codes for CASSYVSNYEQYF.

The chain uses TRBV15 and TRBJ2-3; 10 bases line up with TRBD1. This CDR3 has 17 amino acids. In germline, CDR1 is LNHNV, CDR2 YYDKDF (reference sequence). Trimming at V came to 4 bases and at J to 4 bases, leaving 11 bases not matched to a gene. The CDR3 sequence: CATSKGDTTGGADTQYF. CDR3 in DNA: TGTGCCACCAGCAAAGGGGATACGACAGGGGGCGCAGATACGCAGTATTTT.

This chain uses TRBV7-9 with TRBJ2-7; D may be TRBD1 or TRBD2 (5 bases each). CDR1 SEHNR and CDR2 FQNEAQ come from the germline V gene (reference sequence). This CDR3 contains 16 residues. Trimming pared 0 bases from V and 5 bases from J, leaving 17 bases between. The CDR3 sequence is CASSLAQLGTPDEQYF. Here the CDR3 DNA reads TGTGCCAGCAGCTTAGCGCAGTTAGGGACCCCGGACGAGCAGTACTTC.

This clone was seen more than once but under ten times. The rearrangement links TRBV28 to TRBJ2-6; weak D call: TRBD2 (6 bases). The CDR3 totals 18 residues. Germline CDR1 reads MDHEN; CDR2 reads SYDVKM. The ends were cut back, 5 bases at V and 4 bases at J, with 21 bases in the middle. In DNA form, the CDR3 reads TGTGCCAGCAGTACCCTACGGACCGAGGGAGGAGGGGCCAACGTCCTGACTTTC. This encodes CASSTLRTEGGGANVLTF.

This chain links TRBV28 with TRBJ1-2; the D gene is possibly TRBD1 (5 bases). Trimming cost V 6 bases and J 0 bases, with 11 bases left between them. The CDR3 runs to 14 residues. Germline CDR1 and CDR2: MDHEN and SYDVKM. DNA of the CDR3: TGTGCCAGCAGGGTGGGGGGAGCTAACTATGGCTACACCTTC. Translated, it gives CASRVGGANYGYTF.

The chain combines TRBV5-1 with TRBJ2-2, with unresolved D. This CDR3 is built from 13 residues. Between the trimmed V and J ends, which lost 0 bases and 5 bases, there was a span of 5 bases. The germline V gene encodes CDR1 SGHRS and CDR2 YFSETQ. CDR3 in DNA: TGCGCCAGCAGCTTGGGCCAAACCGGGGAGCTGTTTTTT. This translates into CASSLGQTGELFF. The full variable domain, in which reference TRBV5-1 and TRBJ2-2 provide the parts outside the CDR3, is KAGVTQTPRYLIKTRGQQVTLSCSPISGHRSVSWYQQTPGQGLQFLFEYFSETQRNKGNFPGRFSGRQFSNSRSEMNVSTLELGDSALYLCASSLGQTGELFFGEGSRLTVL.

The chain combines TRBV7-9 with TRBJ1-1; D not certain. Looked up from germline, CDR1 is SEHNR and CDR2 is FQNEAQ (reference sequence). The CDR3 contains 14 residues. V was clipped by 3 bases and J by 5 bases, with 13 bases between them. CDR3 sequence reads: CASSFSGLMTEAFF. CDR3 sequence (DNA): TGTGCCAGCAGCTTTTCGGGATTAATGACTGAAGCTTTCTTT. The variable domain in full, with the rest retrieved from reference TRBV7-9 and TRBJ1-1, is DTGVSQNPRHKITKRGQNVTFRCDPISEHNRLYWYRQTLGQGPEFLTYFQNEAQLEKSRLLSDRFSAERPKGSFSTLEIQRTEQGDSAMYLCASSFSGLMTEAFFGQGTRLTVV.

This clone was counted between two and nine times. The gene calls are TRBV9 and TRBJ2-3, with 7 bases lining up with TRBD1. Germline V lookup: CDR1 SGDLS, CDR2 YYNGEE. J was trimmed by 2 bases and V by 4 bases; bases with no gene match: 13. CDR3 size: 17 residues. The CDR3 spells CASSPTEARGYTDTQYF. The CDR3 DNA reads TGTGCCAGCAGCCCGACCGAGGCCAGGGGGTACACAGATACGCAGTATTTT.

The chain links TRBV7-9 to TRBJ2-1; possible D gene TRBD2, 6 bases. The CDR3 is 11 residues long. Trimming pared 6 bases from V and 8 bases from J, leaving 8 bases between. Per the germline V gene, CDR1 is SEHNR and CDR2 is FQNEAQ (reference sequence). The CDR3 bases are TGTGCCAGCAGGGAGGGATATGAGCAGTTCTTC. Its protein product is CASREGYEQFF.

The V gene is TRBV10-3, the J gene TRBJ1-5; D gene unclear. V was shortened by 0 bases and J by 5 bases, with 5 bases between the two germline ends. This CDR3 comprises 13 residues. Germline V CDR1 and CDR2: ENHRY, SYGVKD. CDR3 nucleotide sequence: TGTGCCATCAGTGAGTCGTGGGATCAGCCCCAGCATTTT. Its protein is CAISESWDQPQHF.